This is a list of T cell receptor beta chains from one sample in a study of T-cell reconstitution after alpha-beta-depleted transplantation in children. MiXCR, run by TCRdb on the PCR reads, gives a single entry per CDR3 protein. The table lists about 280,000 distinct CDR3 sequences, approximately 10% of them singletons. Here the sequenced sample was peripheral blood, taken 180 days after TCRalphabeta/CD19-depleted stem cell transplant. The receptors were sampled from a male patient aged 2-15 years who had a stem cell transplant for chronic granulomatous disease, so the T cells may come from the graft donor. Each CDR3 is given with its conserved first and last residue. The D gene is left open where the match is weak. Clone size is given for some rows only: seen once, a few or many times, or a class if the clone is expanded.

V gene: TRBV20-1; clone size: many; J gene: TRBJ2-5; CDR3 length: 17; D gene: TRBD1; CDR3 DNA: TGCAGTGCTATCCCGATCCGGGACAGGGGTTCGCAAGAGACCCAGTACTTC; CDR3 protein: CSAIPIRDRGSQETQYF
V gene: TRBV10-3; clone size: many; J gene: TRBJ2-2; CDR3 length: 14; D gene: NA; CDR3 DNA: TGTGCCATCAGTGAAGGGGCTCACACCGGGGAGCTGTTTTTT; CDR3 protein: CAISEGAHTGELFF
V gene: TRBV7-2; clone size: many; J gene: TRBJ2-7; CDR3 length: 11; D gene: NA; CDR3 DNA: TGTGCCAGCAGCTTAAAATACGAGCAGTACTTC; CDR3 protein: CASSLKYEQYF
V gene: TRBV19; clone size: NA; J gene: TRBJ2-2; CDR3 length: 15; D gene: NA; CDR3 DNA: TGTGCCAGTAGTATAGCCCGTCACAAGACCGGGGAGCTGTTTTTT; CDR3 protein: CASSIARHKTGELFF
V gene: TRBV4-3; clone size: many; J gene: TRBJ1-5; CDR3 length: 15; D gene: NA; CDR3 DNA: TGCGCCAGCAGCCAAGATCATGTCAGCAATCAGCCCCAGCATTTT; CDR3 protein: CASSQDHVSNQPQHF
V gene: TRBV20-1; clone size: many; J gene: TRBJ2-7; CDR3 length: 15; D gene: NA; CDR3 DNA: TGCAGTGCTAGAGATCTGGTAGGAGGGGTCTACGAGCAGTACTTC; CDR3 protein: CSARDLVGGVYEQYF
V gene: TRBV6-1; clone size: many; J gene: TRBJ1-2; CDR3 length: 13; D gene: NA; CDR3 DNA: TGTGCCAGCAGTGAAGTCGACGGGGATGGCTACACCTTC; CDR3 protein: CASSEVDGDGYTF
V gene: TRBV5-1; clone size: many; J gene: TRBJ1-5; CDR3 length: 16; D gene: NA; CDR3 DNA: TGCGCCAGCAGCTTGGAATCCGGACACTTTAATCAGCCCCAGCATTTT; CDR3 protein: CASSLESGHFNQPQHF
V gene: TRBV12-3/TRBV12-4; clone size: NA; J gene: TRBJ1-1; CDR3 length: 14; D gene: TRBD1; CDR3 DNA: TGTGCCAGCACCCTAGGACAGGTAAACACTGAAGCTTTCTTT; CDR3 protein: CASTLGQVNTEAFF
V gene: TRBV10-3; clone size: many; J gene: TRBJ2-5; CDR3 length: 13; D gene: NA; CDR3 DNA: TGTGCCATCAGTGACGTCCTCCCGGAGACCCAGTACTTC; CDR3 protein: CAISDVLPETQYF
V gene: TRBV7-2; clone size: many; J gene: TRBJ1-1; CDR3 length: 16; D gene: NA; CDR3 DNA: TGTGCCAGCAGCTTAGCCACAGCATGGGGTTATAACCAAGCTTTCTTT; CDR3 protein: CASSLATAWGYNQAFF
V gene: TRBV20-1; clone size: many; J gene: TRBJ1-1; CDR3 length: 12; D gene: NA; CDR3 DNA: TGCAGTGCTAGGGGCAGTAACACTGAAGCTTTCTTT; CDR3 protein: CSARGSNTEAFF
V gene: TRBV28; clone size: few; J gene: TRBJ1-5; CDR3 length: 16; D gene: TRBD1; CDR3 DNA: TGTGCCAGCAGTTCCAAACGGACAGGCGGAAATCCCCCCCAGCATTTT; CDR3 protein: CASSSKRTGGNPPQHF
V gene: TRBV12-3/TRBV12-4; clone size: many; J gene: TRBJ2-5; CDR3 length: 12; D gene: NA; CDR3 DNA: TGTGCCAGCAGTTTACCCCAGGGAAGTCAGTACTTC; CDR3 protein: CASSLPQGSQYF
V gene: TRBV12-3/TRBV12-4; clone size: many; J gene: TRBJ1-3; CDR3 length: 11; D gene: NA; CDR3 DNA: TGTGCCAGCAAAAAGACGGACACCATATATTTT; CDR3 protein: CASKKTDTIYF
V gene: TRBV28; clone size: many; J gene: TRBJ2-7; CDR3 length: 15; D gene: NA; CDR3 DNA: TGTGCCAGCAGCCGCCCGCAGGGGCTATCCTACGAGCAGTACTTC; CDR3 protein: CASSRPQGLSYEQYF
V gene: TRBV11-1; clone size: many; J gene: TRBJ2-3; CDR3 length: 17; D gene: TRBD2; CDR3 DNA: TGTGCCAGCAGCTCACCGGGACTAGCGGACTCCACAGATACGCAGTATTTT; CDR3 protein: CASSSPGLADSTDTQYF
V gene: TRBV20-1; clone size: many; J gene: TRBJ2-5; CDR3 length: 13; D gene: TRBD1; CDR3 DNA: TGCAGTGCTAGCAGGGGGTCCAAAGAGACCCAGTACTTC; CDR3 protein: CSASRGSKETQYF
V gene: TRBV3-1; clone size: many; J gene: TRBJ2-5; CDR3 length: 16; D gene: TRBD2; CDR3 DNA: TGTGCCAGCAGCCAGCGACGGGGGGTCGGGCGAGAGACCCAGTACTTC; CDR3 protein: CASSQRRGVGRETQYF
V gene: TRBV10-1; clone size: many; J gene: TRBJ2-7; CDR3 length: 18; D gene: TRBD2; CDR3 DNA: TGCGCCAGCAGTCCCGGGACACTGGGACTAGTGAACTCCTACGAGCAGTACTTC; CDR3 protein: CASSPGTLGLVNSYEQYF
V gene: TRBV20-1; clone size: many; J gene: TRBJ2-7; CDR3 length: 13; D gene: NA; CDR3 DNA: TGCAGTGCTAGAGATTGGGGGAACGGCGAGCAGTACTTC; CDR3 protein: CSARDWGNGEQYF
V gene: TRBV10-2; clone size: many; J gene: TRBJ2-7; CDR3 length: 13; D gene: TRBD2; CDR3 DNA: TGCGCCAGCAGCCTGACTAGCGTCTACGAGCAGTACTTC; CDR3 protein: CASSLTSVYEQYF
V gene: TRBV3-1; clone size: many; J gene: TRBJ2-3; CDR3 length: 17; D gene: TRBD2; CDR3 DNA: TGTGCCAGCAGCACTAGCGGGGGCGCCTCGAACACAGATACGCAGTATTTT; CDR3 protein: CASSTSGGASNTDTQYF
V gene: TRBV7-9; clone size: many; J gene: TRBJ1-1; CDR3 length: 14; D gene: NA; CDR3 DNA: TGTGCCAGCAGCTTAAGTTCAAAGTTCACTGAAGCTTTCTTT; CDR3 protein: CASSLSSKFTEAFF
V gene: TRBV4-2; clone size: many; J gene: TRBJ2-3; CDR3 length: 12; D gene: NA; CDR3 DNA: TGTGCCAGCAGCCAAGACACAGATACGCAGTATTTT; CDR3 protein: CASSQDTDTQYF
V gene: TRBV18; clone size: many; J gene: TRBJ2-3; CDR3 length: 15; D gene: TRBD2; CDR3 DNA: TGTGCCAGCTCACCCGGGACTAGCGGGAGACATACGCAGTATTTT; CDR3 protein: CASSPGTSGRHTQYF
V gene: TRBV12-3/TRBV12-4; clone size: many; J gene: TRBJ2-6; CDR3 length: 16; D gene: NA; CDR3 DNA: TGTGCCAGCAGATCCGGACCGAGCTCTGGGGCCAACGTCCTGACTTTC; CDR3 protein: CASRSGPSSGANVLTF
V gene: TRBV14; clone size: many; J gene: TRBJ2-4; CDR3 length: 14; D gene: NA; CDR3 DNA: TGTGCCAGCAGCCAAGATAGGCTAGCCCCTAAGAAGTACTTC; CDR3 protein: CASSQDRLAPKKYF
V gene: TRBV12-3/TRBV12-4; clone size: many; J gene: TRBJ1-2; CDR3 length: 17; D gene: TRBD1; CDR3 DNA: TGTGCCAGCAGTTTAGAAGGGACAGGGGCCGAGCACTATGGCTACACCTTC; CDR3 protein: CASSLEGTGAEHYGYTF
V gene: TRBV7-9; clone size: many; J gene: TRBJ2-7; CDR3 length: 16; D gene: NA; CDR3 DNA: TGTGCCATCAAGACGATCCCCCGGGGACTCTCCTACGAGCAGTACTTC; CDR3 protein: CAIKTIPRGLSYEQYF
V gene: TRBV6-1; clone size: many; J gene: TRBJ1-3; CDR3 length: 17; D gene: NA; CDR3 DNA: TGTGCCAGCAGCGTCGAAGGGGCTCGCCACTCTGGAAACACCATATATTTT; CDR3 protein: CASSVEGARHSGNTIYF
V gene: TRBV12-3/TRBV12-4; clone size: many; J gene: TRBJ2-4; CDR3 length: 15; D gene: NA; CDR3 DNA: TGTGCCAGCAGCTTTGAGGGGGGACCCAAAAACATTCAGTACTTC; CDR3 protein: CASSFEGGPKNIQYF
V gene: TRBV7-2; clone size: many; J gene: TRBJ2-7; CDR3 length: 14; D gene: NA; CDR3 DNA: TGTGCCAGCAGCTTAGGCGGCAGGGATTCCGAGCAGTACTTC; CDR3 protein: CASSLGGRDSEQYF
V gene: TRBV7-9; clone size: many; J gene: TRBJ1-4; CDR3 length: 16; D gene: NA; CDR3 DNA: TGTGCCAGCAGCGATCCAACGGGACAAGGGGGTGAAAAACTGTTTTTT; CDR3 protein: CASSDPTGQGGEKLFF
V gene: TRBV3-1; clone size: many; J gene: TRBJ2-1; CDR3 length: 14; D gene: NA; CDR3 DNA: TGTGCCAGCAGCCAATTTGGCAGGGACAATGAGCAGTTCTTC; CDR3 protein: CASSQFGRDNEQFF
V gene: TRBV20-1; clone size: many; J gene: TRBJ2-1; CDR3 length: 17; D gene: TRBD2; CDR3 DNA: TGCAGTGCTAGAGCTAGCGGGAGAATGGGGTCCTACAATGAGCAGTTCTTC; CDR3 protein: CSARASGRMGSYNEQFF
V gene: TRBV19; clone size: many; J gene: TRBJ2-1; CDR3 length: 15; D gene: TRBD2; CDR3 DNA: TGTGCCAGTAGTCGGGCTAGCGGGCCCTACAATGAGCAGTTCTTC; CDR3 protein: CASSRASGPYNEQFF
V gene: TRBV9; clone size: many; J gene: TRBJ1-4; CDR3 length: 15; D gene: NA; CDR3 DNA: TGTGCCAGCAGCGCGGGGACATCGATTAATGAAAAACTGTTTTTT; CDR3 protein: CASSAGTSINEKLFF
V gene: TRBV20-1; clone size: many; J gene: TRBJ2-7; CDR3 length: 20; D gene: TRBD2; CDR3 DNA: TGCAGTGCTAGAGCCGTTTCTTCCCTTAGCGGGAGAGTGAACGTCTACGAGCAGTACTTC; CDR3 protein: CSARAVSSLSGRVNVYEQYF
V gene: TRBV5-1; clone size: many; J gene: TRBJ2-3; CDR3 length: 14; D gene: NA; CDR3 DNA: TGCGCCAGCGGGGCTACTACTAGCACAGATACGCAGTATTTT; CDR3 protein: CASGATTSTDTQYF
V gene: TRBV18; clone size: many; J gene: TRBJ2-1; CDR3 length: 16; D gene: NA; CDR3 DNA: TGTGCCAGCTTTTCGAAGGGACTTCTAAGCTACAATGAGCAGTTCTTC; CDR3 protein: CASFSKGLLSYNEQFF
V gene: TRBV9; clone size: many; J gene: TRBJ2-3; CDR3 length: 16; D gene: TRBD1; CDR3 DNA: TGTGCCAGCAGCGTAGCGGACAGGCCCCCCACAGATACGCAGTATTTT; CDR3 protein: CASSVADRPPTDTQYF
V gene: TRBV7-9; clone size: many; J gene: TRBJ1-5; CDR3 length: 14; D gene: NA; CDR3 DNA: TGTGCCAGCAGCTTTGCGTCCAGCAATCAGCCCCAGCATTTT; CDR3 protein: CASSFASSNQPQHF
V gene: TRBV28; clone size: many; J gene: TRBJ2-7; CDR3 length: 16; D gene: TRBD1; CDR3 DNA: TGTGCCAGCAGTATACTAGCCGGGACAGGGGGCGCGGAGCAGTACTTC; CDR3 protein: CASSILAGTGGAEQYF
V gene: TRBV6-2/TRBV6-3; clone size: few; J gene: TRBJ2-5; CDR3 length: 13; D gene: TRBD1; CDR3 DNA: TGTGCCAGCAGATTGACAGGGATGGAGACCCAGTACTTC; CDR3 protein: CASRLTGMETQYF
V gene: TRBV11-2; clone size: many; J gene: TRBJ1-1; CDR3 length: 14; D gene: NA; CDR3 DNA: TGTGCCAGCAGCTTACAGGGCAAGGGAAATGAAGCTTTCTTT; CDR3 protein: CASSLQGKGNEAFF
V gene: TRBV6-2/TRBV6-3; clone size: many; J gene: TRBJ1-5; CDR3 length: 15; D gene: TRBD1; CDR3 DNA: TGTGCCAGCAGTTCCGGACAGGGCTGGAATCAGCCCCAGCATTTT; CDR3 protein: CASSSGQGWNQPQHF
V gene: TRBV28; clone size: many; J gene: TRBJ2-3; CDR3 length: 16; D gene: NA; CDR3 DNA: TGTGCCAGCAGTTTCTTACGCGGGGCTAGCACAGATACGCAGTATTTT; CDR3 protein: CASSFLRGASTDTQYF
V gene: TRBV12-3/TRBV12-4; clone size: many; J gene: TRBJ2-1; CDR3 length: 18; D gene: TRBD2; CDR3 DNA: TGTGCCAGCAGTTTAGTTACTAGCGGGGGGCAGGTCCCCAATGAGCAGTTCTTC; CDR3 protein: CASSLVTSGGQVPNEQFF
V gene: TRBV5-4; clone size: many; J gene: TRBJ2-7; CDR3 length: 15; D gene: TRBD2; CDR3 DNA: TGTGCCAGCAGCCACACTAGCGGGAGTTCCTACGAGCAGTACTTC; CDR3 protein: CASSHTSGSSYEQYF
V gene: TRBV12-3/TRBV12-4; clone size: many; J gene: TRBJ2-7; CDR3 length: 12; D gene: NA; CDR3 DNA: TGTGCCAGCAGTGAGCAGGGTTACGAGCAGTACTTC; CDR3 protein: CASSEQGYEQYF
V gene: TRBV29-1; clone size: many; J gene: TRBJ1-6; CDR3 length: 21; D gene: TRBD1; CDR3 DNA: TGCAGCGTACGAATGAAAGGAGGTTTTCCTGGGACAGGGCTCTATAATTCACCCCTCCACTTT; CDR3 protein: CSVRMKGGFPGTGLYNSPLHF
V gene: TRBV20-1; clone size: many; J gene: TRBJ2-1; CDR3 length: 13; D gene: NA; CDR3 DNA: TGCAGTGCTCCGGGGACGTGGAACAATGAGCAGTTCTTC; CDR3 protein: CSAPGTWNNEQFF
V gene: TRBV29-1; clone size: many; J gene: TRBJ2-7; CDR3 length: 12; D gene: NA; CDR3 DNA: TGCAGCGTTGGGAGGCAGGGTTACGAGCAGTACTTC; CDR3 protein: CSVGRQGYEQYF
V gene: TRBV7-7; clone size: NA; J gene: TRBJ2-3; CDR3 length: 15; D gene: TRBD2; CDR3 DNA: TGTGCCAGCAGCTTACTAGCGGGAGTCACAGATACGCAGTATTTT; CDR3 protein: CASSLLAGVTDTQYF
V gene: TRBV18; clone size: few; J gene: TRBJ2-2; CDR3 length: 14; D gene: NA; CDR3 DNA: TGTGCCAGCTCACCACTCACGGGAGCCGGGGAGCTGTTTTTT; CDR3 protein: CASSPLTGAGELFF
V gene: TRBV12-3/TRBV12-4; clone size: many; J gene: TRBJ1-1; CDR3 length: 14; D gene: NA; CDR3 DNA: TGTGCCAGCAGTCCGCAGGGGATCGGGAGTGAAGCTTTCTTT; CDR3 protein: CASSPQGIGSEAFF
V gene: TRBV10-3; clone size: many; J gene: TRBJ2-7; CDR3 length: 12; D gene: TRBD2; CDR3 DNA: TGTGCCATCAGGGGACTAGGGGACGAGCAGTACTTC; CDR3 protein: CAIRGLGDEQYF
V gene: TRBV9; clone size: many; J gene: TRBJ2-3; CDR3 length: 15; D gene: TRBD2; CDR3 DNA: TGTGCCAGCAGCGTGGGTAGCGGGGGGCCGGATACGCAGTATTTT; CDR3 protein: CASSVGSGGPDTQYF
V gene: TRBV11-1; clone size: NA; J gene: TRBJ2-5; CDR3 length: 14; D gene: NA; CDR3 DNA: TGTGCCAGCAGTCCTCCGGCTAGCCGGGAGACCCAGTACTTC; CDR3 protein: CASSPPASRETQYF